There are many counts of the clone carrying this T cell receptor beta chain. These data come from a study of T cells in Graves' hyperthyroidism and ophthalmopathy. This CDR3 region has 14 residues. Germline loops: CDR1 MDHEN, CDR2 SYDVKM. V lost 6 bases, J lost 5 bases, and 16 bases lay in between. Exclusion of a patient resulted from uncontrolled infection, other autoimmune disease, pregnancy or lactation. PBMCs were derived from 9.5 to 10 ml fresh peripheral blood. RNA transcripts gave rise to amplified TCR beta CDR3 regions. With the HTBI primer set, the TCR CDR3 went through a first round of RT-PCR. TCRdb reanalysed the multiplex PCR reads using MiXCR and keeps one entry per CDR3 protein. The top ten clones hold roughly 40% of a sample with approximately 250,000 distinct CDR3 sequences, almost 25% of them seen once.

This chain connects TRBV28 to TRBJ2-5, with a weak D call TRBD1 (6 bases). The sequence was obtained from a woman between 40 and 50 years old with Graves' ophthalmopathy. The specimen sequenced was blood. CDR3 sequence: CASRNRGGFETQYF. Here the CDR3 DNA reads TGTGCCAGCAGGAACCGAGGGGGTTTCGAGACCCAGTACTTC.